This T cell receptor (beta chain) was found in a study of CD8 T cells in ankylosing spondylitis. Comment on this clonotype: The antigen remains undetermined.

Findings and limits, study-wide: About 8 highly homologous variants made up a TCR beta motif that seemed to typify ankylosing spondylitis blood. Disease-linked clones bore a CD8+ phenotype, appearing relatively rarely in peripheral blood. From matched ankylosing spondylitis synovial fluid, disease-linked clones were reportedly recovered at significantly enriched levels. There were earlier reports of some motif variants in reactive arthritis synovial fluid and blood.

Germline V gives CDR1 MNHEY, CDR2 SMNVEV (reference sequence). J was trimmed by 2 bases and V by 5 bases; bases with no gene match: 7. The CDR3 covers 16 residues. With molecular barcodes, quantitative 5'-RACE was used to make the TCR beta libraries. TCRdb reprocessed the 5' RACE reads via MiXCR and lists one record per CDR3 protein. The data hold fewer than 250,000 distinct CDR3 sequences, with around 17% observed a single time. The sequence was collected from a male donor with ankylosing spondylitis. The specimen was blood, either unsorted or a sorted T cell fraction (not recorded which). V and J are TRBV27 and TRBJ2-3; 10 bases align to TRBD2. CDR3 sequence reads: CASSNPSGRATDTQYF. CDR3 sequence (DNA): TGTGCCAGCAGTAATCCCAGCGGGAGGGCCACAGATACGCAGTATTTT.